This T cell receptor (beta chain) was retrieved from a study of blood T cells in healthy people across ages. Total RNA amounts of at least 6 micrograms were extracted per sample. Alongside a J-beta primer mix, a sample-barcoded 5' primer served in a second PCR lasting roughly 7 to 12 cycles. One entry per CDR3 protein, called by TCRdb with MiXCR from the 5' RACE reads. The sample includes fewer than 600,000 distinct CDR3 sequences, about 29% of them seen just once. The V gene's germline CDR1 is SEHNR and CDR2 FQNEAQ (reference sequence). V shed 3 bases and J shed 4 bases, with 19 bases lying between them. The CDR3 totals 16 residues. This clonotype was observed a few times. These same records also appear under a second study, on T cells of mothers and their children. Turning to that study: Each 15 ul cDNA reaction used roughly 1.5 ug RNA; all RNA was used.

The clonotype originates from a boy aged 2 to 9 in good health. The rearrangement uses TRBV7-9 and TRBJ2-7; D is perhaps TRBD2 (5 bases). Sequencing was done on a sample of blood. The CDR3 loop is CASSLAVGLREYEQYF. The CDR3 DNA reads TGTGCCAGCAGCTTGGCCGTCGGATTGAGGGAGTACGAGCAGTACTTC. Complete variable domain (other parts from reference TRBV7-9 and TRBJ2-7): DTGVSQNPRHKITKRGQNVTFRCDPISEHNRLYWYRQTLGQGPEFLTYFQNEAQLEKSRLLSDRFSAERPKGSFSTLEIQRTEQGDSAMYLCASSLAVGLREYEQYFGPGTRLTVT.